This TCR beta chain was recorded in a study of spatial heterogeneity in lung cancer. Study context: Within tumor regions, the number of TCR transcripts tracked closely with a T cell module score obtained from matched bulk RNA-seq. General study results and limits: Counts of expanded intratumoral alpha and beta TCRs tracked tumor mutation counts.

Germline CDR1 SEHNR, CDR2 FQNEAQ (reference sequence). V lost 7 bases and J lost 2, with 17 bases in between. The CDR3 contains 15 residues. Via MiXCR, TCRdb re-called the 5' RACE reads, giving one row per CDR3 protein. This sample has some 1,600 distinct CDR3 sequences, with approximately 9.6% found just once. Time point in this sample: sample taken at primary tumor resection. Samples were obtained from around 73 donors, all untreated early-stage non-small cell lung cancer patients. Tumor, nontumor lung or frozen PBMC supplied whole RNA, sequenced without sorting. This clonotype is medium-sized in the sample. The target antigen is unknown.

The receptor was derived from a male donor with early-stage non-small cell lung cancer. The J gene is TRBJ2-5, the V gene TRBV7-9; D might be TRBD2 (5 bases). The sequences come from lung tumor tissue, collected at surgery. CDR3 amino acids: CASNRGGLEQETQYF. Written as DNA, the CDR3 is TGTGCCAGCAACCGGGGTGGACTGGAACAAGAGACCCAGTACTTC.